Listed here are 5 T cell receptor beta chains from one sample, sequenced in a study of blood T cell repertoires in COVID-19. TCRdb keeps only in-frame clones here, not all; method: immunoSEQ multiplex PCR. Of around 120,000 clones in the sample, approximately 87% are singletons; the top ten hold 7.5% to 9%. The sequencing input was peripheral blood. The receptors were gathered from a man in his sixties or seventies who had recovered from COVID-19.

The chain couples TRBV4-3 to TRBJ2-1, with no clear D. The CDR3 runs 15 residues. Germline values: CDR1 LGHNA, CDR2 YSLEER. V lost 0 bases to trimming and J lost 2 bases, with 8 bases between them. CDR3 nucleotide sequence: TGCGCCAGCAGCCAAGAAGTAGAAACCTACAATGAGCAGTTCTTC. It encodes CASSQEVETYNEQFF.

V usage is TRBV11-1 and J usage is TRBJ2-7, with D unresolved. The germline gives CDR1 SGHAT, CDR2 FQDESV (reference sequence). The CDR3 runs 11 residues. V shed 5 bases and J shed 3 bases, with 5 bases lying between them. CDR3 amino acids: CASSTGYEQYF. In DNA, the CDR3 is TGTGCCAGCAGCACCGGCTACGAGCAGTACTTC.

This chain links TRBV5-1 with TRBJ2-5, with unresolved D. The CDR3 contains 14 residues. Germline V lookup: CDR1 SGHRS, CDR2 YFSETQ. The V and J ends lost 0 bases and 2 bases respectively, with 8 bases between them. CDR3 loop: CASSLVAVQETQYF. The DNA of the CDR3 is TGCGCCAGCAGCTTGGTGGCCGTACAAGAGACCCAGTACTTC.

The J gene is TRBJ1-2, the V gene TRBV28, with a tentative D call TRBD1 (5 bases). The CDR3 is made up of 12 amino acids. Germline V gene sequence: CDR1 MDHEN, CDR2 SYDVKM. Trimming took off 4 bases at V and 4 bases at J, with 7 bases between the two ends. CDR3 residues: CASSSQGYGYTF. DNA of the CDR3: TGTGCCAGCAGTTCTCAGGGCTATGGCTACACCTTC.

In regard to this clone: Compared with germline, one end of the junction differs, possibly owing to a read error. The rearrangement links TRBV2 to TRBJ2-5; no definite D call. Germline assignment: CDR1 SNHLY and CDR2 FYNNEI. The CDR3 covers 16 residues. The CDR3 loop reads CASRPIGLGPQGTQYF. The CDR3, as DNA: TGTGCCAGCCGACCGATCGGCCTGGGCCCGCAAGGGACCCAGTACTTC. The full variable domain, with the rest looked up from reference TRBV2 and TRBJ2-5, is EPEVTQTPSHQVTQMGQEVILRCVPISNHLYFYWYRQILGQKVEFLVSFYNNEISEKSEIFDDQFSVERPDGSNFTLKIRSTKLEDSAMYFCASRPIGLGPQGTQYFGPGTRLLVL.